These 21 T cell receptor beta chains originate from one sample sequenced in a study of control samples from healthy donors and cancer patients. Produced via immunoSEQ multiplex PCR; TCRdb's table is partial and in-frame only. Counted here are some 140,000 clones, 85% to 95% occurring once; the ten biggest clones make up approximately 5.5%. The specimen was blood. Receptor source: a man between 35 and 55 years old in good health.

The chain combines TRBV18 with TRBJ2-1, with unresolved D. The CDR3 spans 12 residues. Germline CDR1 and CDR2: KGHSH and LQKENI. V was pared by 6 bases and J by 6 bases, with 9 bases between. Written as DNA, the CDR3 is TGTGCCAGCTCGACGGTCTCCAATGAGCAGTTCTTC. Its protein product is CASSTVSNEQFF.

The chain uses TRBV7-8 and TRBJ2-7, with TRBD2 identical over 10 bases. CDR3 size: 15 residues. J gave up 6 bases and V 5 bases, and 10 bases lay outside the gene matches. Per the germline V gene, CDR1 is SGHVS and CDR2 is FQNEAQ. CDR3 nucleotides: TGTGCCAGCAGCAATAAGCGGGGGGGCGGGAGCGAGCAGTACTTC. It encodes CASSNKRGGGSEQYF.

The rearrangement joins TRBV7-9 to TRBJ1-6; TRBD1 agrees at 8 bases. This CDR3 comprises 19 residues. The germline V gene has CDR1 SEHNR and CDR2 FQNEAQ (reference sequence). With V trimmed by 9 bases and J by 1 base, 17 bases remained unmatched. The CDR3 nucleotides are TGTGCCAGTCACAGTTGGGGCAGGGACAGGCCTTCCTATAATTCACCCCTCCACTTT. Its translation: CASHSWGRDRPSYNSPLHF.

This chain connects TRBV24-1 to TRBJ1-5, with 7 bases that match TRBD1. Germline V gene data show CDR1 as KGHDR and CDR2 as SFDVKD. V was pared by 6 bases and J by 2 bases, with 6 bases of the junction left unmatched. There are 15 residues in the CDR3. The CDR3 reads CATSSRQGGNQPQHF. The CDR3 DNA reads as TGTGCCACCAGTTCCCGGCAGGGGGGCAATCAGCCCCAGCATTTT.

The gene calls are TRBV24-1 and TRBJ2-7; 8 bases fit TRBD1. V dropped 9 bases and J dropped 5; count of bases not matched to a gene: 14. The CDR3 extends over 15 amino acids. In germline, CDR1 is KGHDR, CDR2 SFDVKD. As DNA, the CDR3 is TGTGCCACCTCTCCCCACAGGGGGGAGTCGGACGAGCAGTACTTC. This gives the protein CATSPHRGESDEQYF.

The J gene is TRBJ1-4, the V gene TRBV5-1; 9 bases fit TRBD1. Germline V CDR1 and CDR2: SGHRS, YFSETQ. With V trimmed by 5 bases and J by 6 bases, 11 bases remained unmatched. The CDR3 totals 16 residues. The CDR3 reads CASREQGATGYEKLFF. The CDR3, as DNA: TGCGCCAGCAGAGAACAGGGGGCCACGGGCTATGAAAAACTGTTTTTT. Drawing the rest from reference TRBV5-1 and TRBJ1-4, the complete variable domain is KAGVTQTPRYLIKTRGQQVTLSCSPISGHRSVSWYQQTPGQGLQFLFEYFSETQRNKGNFPGRFSGRQFSNSRSEMNVSTLELGDSALYLCASREQGATGYEKLFFGSGTQLSVL.

This clone was seen only once. A junction boundary mismatches the germline segment, possibly from a read error. This chain's CDR3 is CASSQAGTTNEKLFF. Here the CDR3 DNA reads TGTGCCAGCAGCCAAGCCGGGACAACGAATGAAAAACTGTTTTTT. V is TRBV4-2 and J is TRBJ1-4; TRBD1 is a possible D gene (6 bases). The germline gives CDR1 LGHNA, CDR2 YNFKEQ. CDR3 length: 15 residues.

V and J are TRBV30 and TRBJ1-2, with a possible D match to TRBD1 (5 bases). V lost 5 bases and J lost 5, with 15 bases in between. The germline CDR1 and CDR2 sequences are GTSNPN and SVGIG (reference sequence). This CDR3 contains 13 residues. The CDR3 nucleotides read TGTGCCTGGGACAGTTCCTATCTATATGGCTACACCTTC. Protein: CAWDSSYLYGYTF.

The chain has TRBV5-1 and TRBJ1-2; 10 bases fit TRBD1. The germline V gene encodes CDR1 SGHRS and CDR2 YFSETQ. V trimming: 2 bases; J trimming: 4 bases; junction bases outside the gene matches: 5. The length of the CDR3 is 15 residues. The DNA for the CDR3 is TGCGCCAGCAGCTTAGACCGGGACAGGGGCTATGGCTACACCTTC. Translating gives CASSLDRDRGYGYTF.

The J gene is TRBJ1-5, the V gene TRBV5-1, with 7 bases identical to TRBD1. Germline CDR1 SGHRS, CDR2 YFSETQ. This CDR3 spans 15 amino acids. J lost 6 bases, V lost 0 bases, and 6 bases had no gene match. The CDR3 nucleotides read TGCGCCAGCAGCTTGGCCGGGACAGAGGGTCAGCCCCAGCATTTT. Translated: CASSLAGTEGQPQHF.

The chain joins TRBV30 to TRBJ2-7; either TRBD1 or TRBD2 may supply D (7 bases each). The CDR3 length is 12 residues. V shed 3 bases and J shed 4 bases, with 10 bases lying between them. Germline CDR1 reads GTSNPN; CDR2 reads SVGIG (reference sequence). DNA of the CDR3: TGTGCCTGGAGAGCGGGACAGTACGAGCAGTACTTC. Residues: CAWRAGQYEQYF.

V is TRBV6-6 and J is TRBJ2-5, with 8 positions matching TRBD2. This CDR3 contains 14 residues. Germline CDR1 MNHNY, CDR2 SVGAGI (reference sequence). The J segment lost 4 bases and the V segment lost 5 bases, leaving 6 bases of the junction unmatched. Here the CDR3 DNA reads TGTGCCAGCAGTCCACGGGGGGGGTCAGAGACCCAGTACTTC. This translates into CASSPRGGSETQYF.

The chain has TRBV13 and TRBJ2-3; TRBD2 is a possible D gene (6 bases). This CDR3 is built from 16 residues. Germline V gene sequence: CDR1 PRHDT, CDR2 FYEKMQ (reference sequence). V lost 4 bases and J 0 bases, leaving 14 bases between the germline ends. CDR3 sequence reads: CASSWGRTQSTDTQYF. CDR3 DNA sequence: TGTGCCAGCAGCTGGGGGAGGACCCAGAGCACAGATACGCAGTATTTT.

V usage is TRBV5-1 and J usage is TRBJ2-1, with 10 bases lining up with TRBD1. Trimming cost V 4 bases and J 4 bases; bases outside gene matches: 5. Germline V gene lookup returns CDR1 SGHRS and CDR2 YFSETQ. This CDR3 contains 15 residues. The CDR3 region has the DNA TGCGCCAGCAGCCCCGGGACAGGGGTGTACAATGAGCAGTTCTTC. Protein: CASSPGTGVYNEQFF.

This clone appeared a single time. The chain couples TRBV5-1 to TRBJ2-2, with D perhaps TRBD2 (5 bases). The CDR3 is 12 residues long. The V and J ends lost 2 bases and 7 bases respectively, with 6 bases between them. Germline V gives CDR1 SGHRS, CDR2 YFSETQ. The CDR3 nucleotides are TGCGCCAGCAGCTTCGGGGACGGGGAGCTGTTTTTT. Translating it yields CASSFGDGELFF.

This chain joins TRBV4-3 and TRBJ2-3, with 11 positions matching TRBD2. J was trimmed by 3 bases and V by 1 base; bases with no gene match: 6. The V gene's germline CDR1 is LGHNA and CDR2 YSLEER. This CDR3 contains 17 residues. CDR3 sequence: CASSQAASGGRTDTQYF. For the CDR3, the DNA is TGCGCCAGCAGCCAAGCGGCTAGCGGGGGGCGTACAGATACGCAGTATTTT.

The V call is TRBV6-6, the J call TRBJ2-2, with D perhaps given as TRBD1 or TRBD2 (6 bases each). The CDR3 sequence is 16 residues long. V lost 4 bases and J lost 5, with 17 bases in between. Germline V gives CDR1 MNHNY, CDR2 SVGAGI (reference sequence). CDR3 sequence: CASSSPYGGETGELFF. The CDR3 nucleotides read TGTGCCAGCAGTTCGCCTTACGGGGGCGAGACCGGGGAGCTGTTTTTT.

The chain carries TRBV21-1 and TRBJ1-1. TRBV21-1 is deemed a pseudogene. This CDR3 comprises 16 residues. CDR3 amino acids: CASSKEDGGHHTEAFF. In DNA form, the CDR3 reads TGTGCCAGCAGCAAAGAAGACGGCGGGCACCACACTGAAGCTTTCTTT.

The chain recombines TRBV12-3 or TRBV12-4 with TRBJ1-2; D remains unclear. V dropped 2 bases and J dropped 4 bases, with 5 bases sitting between them. The length of the CDR3 is 12 residues. CDR3 coding DNA: TGTGCCAGCAGTTTATACGGCTATGGCTACACCTTC. Protein sequence: CASSLYGYGYTF.

The table lists this clone with a count of one. This sequence joins TRBV7-6 and TRBJ1-1; D ambiguous. The germline V and J ends were trimmed by 4 bases and 0 bases, with 15 bases remaining between them. This CDR3 comprises 16 residues. Germline values: CDR1 SGHVS, CDR2 FNYEAQ. This CDR3 reads CASSSNGRGMNTEAFF. CDR3 nucleotide sequence: TGTGCCAGCAGCTCGAACGGTCGCGGTATGAACACTGAAGCTTTCTTT.

V gene TRBV19 combines with J gene TRBJ1-5; D is possibly TRBD1 (6 bases). In germline, CDR1 is LNHDA, CDR2 SQIVND (reference sequence). V lost 4 bases to trimming and J lost 7 bases, with 11 bases between them. The CDR3 spans 13 residues. CDR3 in amino acids: CASSNREDQPQHF. The CDR3 nucleotides are TGTGCCAGTAGTAACAGGGAGGACCAGCCCCAGCATTTT.